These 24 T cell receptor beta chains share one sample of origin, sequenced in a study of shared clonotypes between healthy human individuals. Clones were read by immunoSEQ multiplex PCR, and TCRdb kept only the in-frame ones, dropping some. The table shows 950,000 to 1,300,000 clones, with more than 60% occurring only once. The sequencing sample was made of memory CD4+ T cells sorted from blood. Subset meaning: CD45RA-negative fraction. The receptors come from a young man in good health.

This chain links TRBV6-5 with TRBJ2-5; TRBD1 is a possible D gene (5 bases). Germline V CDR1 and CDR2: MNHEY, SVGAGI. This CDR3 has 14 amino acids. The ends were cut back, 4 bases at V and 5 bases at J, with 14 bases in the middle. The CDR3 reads CASSSPRAGETQYF. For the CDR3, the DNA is TGTGCCAGCAGTTCCCCCAGGGCTGGGGAGACCCAGTACTTC.

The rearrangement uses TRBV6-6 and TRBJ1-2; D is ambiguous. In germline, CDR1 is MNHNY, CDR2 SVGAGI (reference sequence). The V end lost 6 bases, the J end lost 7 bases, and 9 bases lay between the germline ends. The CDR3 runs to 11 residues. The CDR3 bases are TGTGCCAGCAGGCCCCGTCGTGGCTACACCTTC. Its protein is CASRPRRGYTF.

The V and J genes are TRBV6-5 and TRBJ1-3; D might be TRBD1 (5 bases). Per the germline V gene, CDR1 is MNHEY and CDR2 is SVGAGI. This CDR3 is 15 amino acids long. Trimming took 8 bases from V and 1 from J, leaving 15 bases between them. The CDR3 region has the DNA TGTGCCAGCGGGGACGGCCGGGGGTCTGGAAACACCATATATTTT. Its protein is CASGDGRGSGNTIYF.

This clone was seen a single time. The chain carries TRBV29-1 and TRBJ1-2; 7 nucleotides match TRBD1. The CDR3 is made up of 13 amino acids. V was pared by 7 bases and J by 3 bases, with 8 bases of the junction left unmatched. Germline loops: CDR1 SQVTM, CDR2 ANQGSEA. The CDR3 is CSAIQGWDYGYTF. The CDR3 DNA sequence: TGCAGCGCGATACAGGGGTGGGACTATGGCTACACCTTC.

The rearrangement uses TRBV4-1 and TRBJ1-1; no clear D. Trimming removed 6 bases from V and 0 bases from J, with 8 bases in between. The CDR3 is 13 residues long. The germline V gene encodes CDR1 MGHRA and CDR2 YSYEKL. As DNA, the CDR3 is TGCGCCAGCAGGATACAAATGAACACTGAAGCTTTCTTT. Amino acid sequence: CASRIQMNTEAFF.

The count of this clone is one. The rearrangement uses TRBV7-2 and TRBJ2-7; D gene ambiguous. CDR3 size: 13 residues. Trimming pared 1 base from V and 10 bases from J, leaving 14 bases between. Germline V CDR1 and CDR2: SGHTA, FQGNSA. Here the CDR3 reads CASSLVGIPHQYF. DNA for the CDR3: TGTGCCAGCAGCTTAGTGGGCATTCCACATCAGTACTTC. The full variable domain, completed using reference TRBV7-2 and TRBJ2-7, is GAGVSQSPSNKVTEKGKDVELRCDPISGHTALYWYRQSLGQGLEFLIYFQGNSAPDKSGLPSDRFSAERTGGSVSTLTIQRTQQEDSAVYLCASSLVGIPHQYFGPGTRLTVT.

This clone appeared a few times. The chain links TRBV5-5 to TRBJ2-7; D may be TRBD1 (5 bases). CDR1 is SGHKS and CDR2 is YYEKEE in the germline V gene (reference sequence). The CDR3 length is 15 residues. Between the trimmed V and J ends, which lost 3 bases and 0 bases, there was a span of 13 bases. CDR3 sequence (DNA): TGTGCCAGCAGCTCCTCTATGGGGCGCTCCTACGAGCAGTACTTC. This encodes CASSSSMGRSYEQYF.

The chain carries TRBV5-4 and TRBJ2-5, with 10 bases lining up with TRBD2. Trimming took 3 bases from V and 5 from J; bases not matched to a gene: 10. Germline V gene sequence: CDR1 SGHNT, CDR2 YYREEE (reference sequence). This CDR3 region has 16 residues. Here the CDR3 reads CASSSRGAGGRETQYF. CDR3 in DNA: TGTGCCAGCAGCTCGAGGGGAGCGGGGGGGAGGGAGACCCAGTACTTC.

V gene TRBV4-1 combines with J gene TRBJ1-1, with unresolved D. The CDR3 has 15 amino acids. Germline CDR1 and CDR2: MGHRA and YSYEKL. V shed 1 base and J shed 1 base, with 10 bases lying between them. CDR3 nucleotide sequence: TGCGCCAGCAGCCAAGCCCCGGGCCCGAACACTGAAGCTTTCTTT. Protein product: CASSQAPGPNTEAFF.

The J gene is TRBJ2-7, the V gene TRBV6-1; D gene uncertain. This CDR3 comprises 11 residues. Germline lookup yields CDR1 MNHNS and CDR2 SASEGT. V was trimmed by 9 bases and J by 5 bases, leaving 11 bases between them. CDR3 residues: CASRSIHEQYF. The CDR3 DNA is TGTGCCAGTCGGAGCATCCACGAGCAGTACTTC.

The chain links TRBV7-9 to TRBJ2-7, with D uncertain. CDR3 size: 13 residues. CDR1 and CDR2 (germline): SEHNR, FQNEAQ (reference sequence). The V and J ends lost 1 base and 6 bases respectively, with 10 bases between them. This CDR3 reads CASSLDGVAEQYF. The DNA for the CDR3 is TGTGCCAGCAGCTTAGATGGGGTAGCCGAGCAGTACTTC.

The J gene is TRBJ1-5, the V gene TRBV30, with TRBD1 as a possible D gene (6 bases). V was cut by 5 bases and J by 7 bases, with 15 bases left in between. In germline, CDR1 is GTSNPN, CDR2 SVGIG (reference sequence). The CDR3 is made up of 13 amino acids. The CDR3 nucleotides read TGTGCCTGGGAACCTGAGGGGGGCCAGCCCCAGCATTTT. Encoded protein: CAWEPEGGQPQHF. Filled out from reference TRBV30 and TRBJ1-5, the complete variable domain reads SQTIHQWPATLVQPVGSPLSLECTVEGTSNPNLYWYRQAAGRGLQLLFYSVGIGQISSEVPQNLSASRPQDRQFILSSKKLLLSDSGFYLCAWEPEGGQPQHFGDGTRLSIL.

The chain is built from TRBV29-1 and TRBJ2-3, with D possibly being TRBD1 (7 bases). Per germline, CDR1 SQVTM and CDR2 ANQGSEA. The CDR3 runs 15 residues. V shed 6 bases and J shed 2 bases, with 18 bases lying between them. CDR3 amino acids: CSVIGQDYYTDTQYF. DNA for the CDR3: TGCAGCGTCATCGGACAGGACTACTACACAGATACGCAGTATTTT.

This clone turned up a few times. The CDR3 DNA is TGTGCCAGCACAAAGATAGCGGTCGGGTACATTCAGTACTTC. Its translation: CASTKIAVGYIQYF. The V and J genes are TRBV6-6 and TRBJ2-4, with D possibly being TRBD2 (6 bases). V lost 7 bases and J 8 bases, leaving 18 bases between the germline ends. The CDR3 sequence is 14 residues long. CDR1 and CDR2 (germline): MNHNY, SVGAGI (reference sequence).

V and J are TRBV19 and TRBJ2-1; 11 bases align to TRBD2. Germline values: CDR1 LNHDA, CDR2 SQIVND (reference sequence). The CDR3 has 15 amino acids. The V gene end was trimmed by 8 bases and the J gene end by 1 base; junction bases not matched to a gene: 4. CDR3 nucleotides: TGTGCCAGTGGAGGGACTAGCGGATCCTACAATGAGCAGTTCTTC. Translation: CASGGTSGSYNEQFF. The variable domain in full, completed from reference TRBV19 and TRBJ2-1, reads DGGITQSPKYLFRKEGQNVTLSCEQNLNHDAMYWYRQDPGQGLRLIYYSQIVNDFQKGDIAEGYSVSREKKESFPLTVTSAQKNPTAFYLCASGGTSGSYNEQFFGPGTRLTVL.

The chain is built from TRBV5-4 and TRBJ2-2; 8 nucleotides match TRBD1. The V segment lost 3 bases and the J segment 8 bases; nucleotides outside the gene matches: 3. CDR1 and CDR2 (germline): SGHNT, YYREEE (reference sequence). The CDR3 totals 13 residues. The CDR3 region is CASSSRDRGELFF. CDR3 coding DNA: TGTGCCAGCAGCTCCCGGGACAGGGGGGAGCTGTTTTTT.

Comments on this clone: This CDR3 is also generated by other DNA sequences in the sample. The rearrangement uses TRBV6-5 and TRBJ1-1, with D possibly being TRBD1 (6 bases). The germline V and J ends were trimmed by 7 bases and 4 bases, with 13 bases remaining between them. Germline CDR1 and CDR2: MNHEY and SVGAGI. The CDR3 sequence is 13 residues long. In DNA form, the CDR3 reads TGTGCCAGCACCAAACAGGGTCGCACTGAAGCTTTCTTT. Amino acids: CASTKQGRTEAFF.

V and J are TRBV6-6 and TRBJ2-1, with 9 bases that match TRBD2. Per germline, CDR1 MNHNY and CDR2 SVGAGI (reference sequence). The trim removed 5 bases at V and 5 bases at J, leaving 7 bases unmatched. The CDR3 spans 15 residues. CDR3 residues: CASSKLAGGHNEQFF. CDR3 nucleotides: TGTGCCAGCAGTAAATTGGCGGGGGGGCACAATGAGCAGTTCTTC.

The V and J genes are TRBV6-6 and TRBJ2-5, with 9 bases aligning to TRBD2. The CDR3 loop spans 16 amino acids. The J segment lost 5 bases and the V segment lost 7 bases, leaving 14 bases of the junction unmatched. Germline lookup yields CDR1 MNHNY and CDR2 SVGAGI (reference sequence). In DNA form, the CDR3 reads TGTGCCAGCACCCAGAGAGGGCAGGGGACTAGCGAGACCCAGTACTTC. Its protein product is CASTQRGQGTSETQYF.

CDR3 sequence: CASRETGAYNSPLHF. CDR3 nucleotides: TGTGCCAGCAGGGAAACAGGGGCGTATAATTCACCCCTCCACTTT. This rearrangement joins TRBV7-9 to TRBJ1-6; 7 nucleotides match TRBD1. The V and J ends lost 6 bases and 4 bases, in that order; junction bases with no gene match: 6. The CDR3 sequence is 15 residues long. CDR1 is SEHNR, CDR2 FQNEAQ, per germline (reference sequence).

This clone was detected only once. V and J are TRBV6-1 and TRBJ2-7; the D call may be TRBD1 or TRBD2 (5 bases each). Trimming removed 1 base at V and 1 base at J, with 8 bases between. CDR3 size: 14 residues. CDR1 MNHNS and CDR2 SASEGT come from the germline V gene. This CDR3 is CASSEVGASYEQYF. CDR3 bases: TGTGCCAGCAGTGAAGTCGGGGCGTCCTACGAGCAGTACTTC.

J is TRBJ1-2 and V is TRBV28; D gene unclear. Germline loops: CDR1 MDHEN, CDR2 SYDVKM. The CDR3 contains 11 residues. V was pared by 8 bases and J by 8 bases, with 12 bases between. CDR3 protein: CASHRNMGYTF. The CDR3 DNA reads TGTGCCAGCCACAGAAATATGGGCTACACCTTC.

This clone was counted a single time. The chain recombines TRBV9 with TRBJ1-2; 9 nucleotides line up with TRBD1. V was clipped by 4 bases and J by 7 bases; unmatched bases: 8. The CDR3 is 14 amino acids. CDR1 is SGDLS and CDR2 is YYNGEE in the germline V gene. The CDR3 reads CASSITGGVAGYTF. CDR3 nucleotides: TGTGCCAGCAGCATTACAGGGGGCGTCGCTGGCTACACCTTC. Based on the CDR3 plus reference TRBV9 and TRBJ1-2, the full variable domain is DSGVTQTPKHLITATGQRVTLRCSPRSGDLSVYWYQQSLDQGLQFLIQYYNGEERAKGNILERFSAQQFPDLHSELNLSSLELGDSALYFCASSITGGVAGYTFGSGTRLTVV.

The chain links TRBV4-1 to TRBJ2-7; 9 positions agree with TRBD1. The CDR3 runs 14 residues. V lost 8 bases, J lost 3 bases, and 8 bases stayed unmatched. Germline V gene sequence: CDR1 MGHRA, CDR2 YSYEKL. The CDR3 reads CASRTGVERYEQYF. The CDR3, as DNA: TGCGCCAGCCGGACAGGGGTCGAACGCTACGAGCAGTACTTC.